These 19 T cell receptor beta chains were sequenced from one sample in a study of cytomegalovirus exposure and HLA in healthy donors. PCR was performed using 60 Vbeta and 13 Jbeta primers. Repertoires were generated with immunoSEQ multiplex PCR, while TCRdb's copy carries only in-frame clones and drops some. The specimen's table records 30,000 to 35,000 clones. Sequencing used PBMCs. The source is a woman between 40 and 50 years old in good health and CMV-seropositive.

The chain joins TRBV5-6 to TRBJ1-1, with a weak D call TRBD1 (5 bases). V was cut by 0 bases and J by 6 bases, with 12 bases left in between. The CDR3 is 14 residues long. The germline gives CDR1 SGHDT, CDR2 YYEEEE. The CDR3 coding sequence is TGTGCCAGCAGCTTGGAGGAGGGGAGGGCTGAAGCTTTCTTT. Translation: CASSLEEGRAEAFF.

The V and J genes are TRBV9 and TRBJ2-6; weak D call: TRBD1 (5 bases). The CDR3 loop spans 19 amino acids. In germline, CDR1 is SGDLS, CDR2 YYNGEE. V lost 0 bases and J 4 bases, leaving 20 bases between the germline ends. The CDR3 protein is CASSVAIPGPGRGANVLTF. The CDR3, as DNA: TGTGCCAGCAGCGTAGCTATTCCAGGGCCCGGGCGAGGGGCCAACGTCCTGACTTTC.

The chain combines TRBV7-9 with TRBJ1-1; 10 nucleotides match TRBD1. With V trimmed by 5 bases and J by 10 bases, 10 bases remained unmatched. The CDR3 consists of 14 residues. Germline-derived CDR1 and CDR2 are SEHNR and FQNEAQ (reference sequence). The CDR3 loop reads CASSPGTGEMGAFF. CDR3 in DNA: TGTGCCAGCAGCCCCGGGACAGGGGAGATGGGAGCTTTCTTT.

The V gene is TRBV5-1, the J gene TRBJ2-5; D gene ambiguous. V lost 0 bases and J 7 bases, leaving 10 bases between the germline ends. This CDR3 has 13 amino acids. Germline V gene lookup returns CDR1 SGHRS and CDR2 YFSETQ. CDR3 residues: CASSLDSLRTQYF. The CDR3 region has the DNA TGCGCCAGCAGCTTGGACTCCCTTAGGACCCAGTACTTC.

The chain employs TRBV12-5 and TRBJ2-1; 15 bases match TRBD2. V shed 6 bases and J 7 bases; nucleotides not matched to a gene: 16. Germline CDR1 and CDR2: LGHNT and FRNRAP. This CDR3 has 19 residues. The CDR3 nucleotides read TGTGCTAGTGGCCAATATGGACTAGCGGGAGGGCCCACTCTAAATGAGCAGTTCTTC. The encoded protein is CASGQYGLAGGPTLNEQFF.

V is TRBV5-1 and J is TRBJ1-3; D remains unclear. The V gene's germline CDR1 is SGHRS and CDR2 YFSETQ. The CDR3 extends over 13 amino acids. V lost 4 bases to trimming and J lost 4 bases, with 9 bases between them. CDR3 sequence reads: CASSIQLGNTIYF. The CDR3, as DNA: TGCGCCAGCAGCATCCAGTTAGGAAACACCATATATTTT. The full variable domain, completed using reference TRBV5-1 and TRBJ1-3, is KAGVTQTPRYLIKTRGQQVTLSCSPISGHRSVSWYQQTPGQGLQFLFEYFSETQRNKGNFPGRFSGRQFSNSRSEMNVSTLELGDSALYLCASSIQLGNTIYFGEGSWLTVV.

This chain connects TRBV6-1 to TRBJ2-1, with 16 bases that match TRBD2. V was clipped by 6 bases and J by 7 bases; unmatched bases: 3. This CDR3 is 15 amino acids long. The germline gives CDR1 MNHNS, CDR2 SASEGT. CDR3 sequence: CASRGLAGGVNEQFF. CDR3 DNA: TGTGCCAGCAGGGGACTAGCGGGAGGGGTAAATGAGCAGTTCTTC.

The rearrangement links TRBV7-9 to TRBJ1-1; 9 bases map to TRBD1. The trim removed 2 bases at V and 10 bases at J, leaving 5 bases unmatched. Germline V gene sequence: CDR1 SEHNR, CDR2 FQNEAQ (reference sequence). This CDR3 has 13 residues. The chain's CDR3 is CASSLWDRELAFF. The CDR3 DNA sequence: TGTGCCAGCAGCTTATGGGACAGGGAGTTAGCTTTCTTT.

This chain joins TRBV4-1 and TRBJ1-5; weak D call: TRBD1 (5 bases). The V end was cut by 0 bases, the J end by 5 bases, with 8 bases between. The germline V gene encodes CDR1 MGHRA and CDR2 YSYEKL. This CDR3 has 14 residues. The CDR3 nucleotides are TGCGCCAGCAGCCAAGATAAGGGGTATCAGCCCCAGCATTTT. Its protein product is CASSQDKGYQPQHF.

This chain uses TRBV6-1 with TRBJ2-1; D possibly corresponds to TRBD2 (5 bases). The V gene lost 7 bases and the J gene lost 10 bases, with 8 bases spanning the gap. CDR3 length: 10 amino acids. Germline-derived CDR1 and CDR2 are MNHNS and SASEGT. The chain's CDR3 is CASTEREQFF. In DNA form, the CDR3 reads TGTGCCAGCACGGAGCGGGAGCAGTTCTTC.

The genes are TRBV4-3 and TRBJ2-7, with D maybe TRBD2 (7 bases). Trimming stripped 0 bases from V and 3 bases from J, with 18 bases between. From germline, CDR1 is LGHNA and CDR2 YSLEER. This CDR3 contains 17 residues. The CDR3 DNA follows: TGCGCCAGCAGCCAAGAAAGGGGGGCGCGGGGGCGCTACGAGCAGTACTTC. Amino acids: CASSQERGARGRYEQYF.

The chain couples TRBV4-3 to TRBJ1-5; D might be TRBD1 (5 bases). Trimming cost V 0 bases and J 7 bases, with 13 bases left between them. The germline CDR1 and CDR2 sequences are LGHNA and YSLEER. The CDR3 consists of 15 residues. The CDR3 coding sequence is TGCGCCAGCAGCCAAGAGGGGGTCGGAGGGCAGCCCCAGCATTTT. Translation gives CASSQEGVGGQPQHF.

J is TRBJ2-5 and V is TRBV5-1; perhaps TRBD1 as D (5 bases). Trimming removed 0 bases from V and 3 bases from J, with 9 bases in between. Germline V CDR1 and CDR2: SGHRS, YFSETQ. This CDR3 has 14 amino acids. DNA of the CDR3: TGCGCCAGCAGCTTGGCCCAAGGGGAAGAGACCCAGTACTTC. This translates into CASSLAQGEETQYF.

The chain joins TRBV7-9 to TRBJ2-5; weak D call: TRBD1 (6 bases). This CDR3 has 14 amino acids. Germline assignment: CDR1 SEHNR and CDR2 FQNEAQ (reference sequence). The V gene lost 2 bases and the J gene lost 0 bases, with 7 bases spanning the gap. CDR3 in amino acids: CASSLRQDQETQYF. The CDR3 DNA follows: TGTGCCAGCAGCTTAAGACAGGACCAAGAGACCCAGTACTTC.

V and J are TRBV7-2 and TRBJ2-7, with 10 nucleotides matching TRBD2. This CDR3 spans 15 amino acids. Germline CDR1 reads SGHTA; CDR2 reads FQGNSA. J gave up 5 bases and V 5 bases, and 9 bases lay outside the gene matches. The CDR3 spells CASSLLAGALNEQYF. The CDR3, as DNA: TGTGCCAGCAGCCTCCTAGCGGGAGCTCTGAACGAGCAGTACTTC.

A remark on this clone: The junction departs from germline at one end; a sequencing error may be responsible. The chain employs TRBV2 and TRBJ1-2; D is unresolved. The CDR3 has 13 residues. Germline CDR1 is SNHLY and CDR2 is FYNNEI. CDR3 in amino acids: CASRGGMAYGYAF. CDR3 sequence (DNA): TGTGCCAGCAGAGGAGGGATGGCCTATGGCTACGCCTTC.

The V call is TRBV29-1, the J call TRBJ2-6, with TRBD2 matching over 7 bases. V lost 3 bases, J lost 1 base, and 3 bases stayed unmatched. In germline, CDR1 is SQVTM, CDR2 ANQGSEA. The CDR3 consists of 15 residues. In DNA form, the CDR3 reads TGCAGCGTTGAGGCTAGCGGATCTGGGGCCAACGTCCTGACTTTC. It yields the protein CSVEASGSGANVLTF.

This sequence joins TRBV11-2 and TRBJ1-1; weak D call: TRBD1 (5 bases). CDR1 is SGHAT and CDR2 is FQNNGV in the germline V gene. CDR3 length equals 15 residues. V was trimmed by 1 base and J by 2 bases, leaving 11 bases between them. The CDR3 protein is CASSLVFQGNTEAFF. CDR3 nucleotide sequence: TGTGCCAGCAGCTTAGTGTTTCAGGGAAACACTGAAGCTTTCTTT.

The chain joins TRBV7-9 to TRBJ2-7; 7 nucleotides line up with TRBD2. Losses at the gene ends were 4 bases for V and 3 bases for J; bases not matched to a gene: 0. The length of the CDR3 is 12 residues. CDR1 is SEHNR, CDR2 FQNEAQ, per germline (reference sequence). The DNA for the CDR3 is TGTGCCAGCAGCTCTAGCGGCTACGAGCAGTACTTC. This gives the protein CASSSSGYEQYF. Variable domain in full (rest from reference TRBV7-9 and TRBJ2-7): DTGVSQNPRHKITKRGQNVTFRCDPISEHNRLYWYRQTLGQGPEFLTYFQNEAQLEKSRLLSDRFSAERPKGSFSTLEIQRTEQGDSAMYLCASSSSGYEQYFGPGTRLTVT.